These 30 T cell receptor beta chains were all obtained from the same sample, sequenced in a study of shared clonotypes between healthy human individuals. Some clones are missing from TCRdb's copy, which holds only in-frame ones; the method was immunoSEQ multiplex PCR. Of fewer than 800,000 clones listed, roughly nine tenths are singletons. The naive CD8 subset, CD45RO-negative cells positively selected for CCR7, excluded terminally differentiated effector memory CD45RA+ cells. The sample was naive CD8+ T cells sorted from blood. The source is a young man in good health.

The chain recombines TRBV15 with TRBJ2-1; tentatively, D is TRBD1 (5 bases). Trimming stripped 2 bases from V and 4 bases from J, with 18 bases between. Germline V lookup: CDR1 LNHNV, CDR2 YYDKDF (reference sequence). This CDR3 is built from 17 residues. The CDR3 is CATSRRTGDSKYNEQFF. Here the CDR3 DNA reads TGTGCCACCAGCAGAAGAACAGGAGATTCCAAATACAATGAGCAGTTCTTC.

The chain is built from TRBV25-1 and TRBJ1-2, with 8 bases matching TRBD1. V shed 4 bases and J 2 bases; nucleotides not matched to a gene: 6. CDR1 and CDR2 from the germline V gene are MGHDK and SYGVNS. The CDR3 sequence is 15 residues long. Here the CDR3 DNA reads TGTGCCAGCAGTGGTCGACAGGGGTGGAACTATGGCTACACCTTC. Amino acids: CASSGRQGWNYGYTF.

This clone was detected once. The CDR3 loop is CASSVQGARYEQYF. CDR3 DNA: TGTGCCAGCTCCGTACAGGGGGCGCGCTACGAGCAGTACTTC. The chain recombines TRBV6-1 with TRBJ2-7; TRBD1 agrees at 9 bases. This CDR3 is 14 amino acids long. After removal of 8 bases from V and 3 bases from J, the junction contained 8 bases not matched to a gene. Germline CDR1 MNHNS, CDR2 SASEGT.

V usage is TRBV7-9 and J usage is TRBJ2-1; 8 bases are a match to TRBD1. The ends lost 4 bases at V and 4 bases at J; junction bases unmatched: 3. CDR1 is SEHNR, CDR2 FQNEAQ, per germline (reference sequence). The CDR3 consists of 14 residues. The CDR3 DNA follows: TGTGCCAGCAGCTCCGGGACAGGATACAATGAGCAGTTCTTC. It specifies CASSSGTGYNEQFF. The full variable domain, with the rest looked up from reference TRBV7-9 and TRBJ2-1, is DTGVSQNPRHKITKRGQNVTFRCDPISEHNRLYWYRQTLGQGPEFLTYFQNEAQLEKSRLLSDRFSAERPKGSFSTLEIQRTEQGDSAMYLCASSSGTGYNEQFFGPGTRLTVL.

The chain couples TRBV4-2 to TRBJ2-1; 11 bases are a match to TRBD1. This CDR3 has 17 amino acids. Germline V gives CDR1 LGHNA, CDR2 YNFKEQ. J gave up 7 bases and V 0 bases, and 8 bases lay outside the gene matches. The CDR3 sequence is CASSQDLAGTGGNEQFF. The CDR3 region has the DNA TGTGCCAGCAGCCAAGATTTAGCCGGGACAGGGGGTAATGAGCAGTTCTTC.

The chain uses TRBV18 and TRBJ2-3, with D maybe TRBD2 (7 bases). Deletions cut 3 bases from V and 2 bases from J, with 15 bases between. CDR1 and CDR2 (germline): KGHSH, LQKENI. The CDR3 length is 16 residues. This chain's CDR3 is CASSPPSGDYTDTQYF. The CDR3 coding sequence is TGTGCCAGCTCACCCCCCTCAGGGGACTACACAGATACGCAGTATTTT.

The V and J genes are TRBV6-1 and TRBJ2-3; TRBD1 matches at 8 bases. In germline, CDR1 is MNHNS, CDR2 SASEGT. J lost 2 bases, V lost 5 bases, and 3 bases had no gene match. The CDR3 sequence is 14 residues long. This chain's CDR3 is CASSMTGDTDTQYF. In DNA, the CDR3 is TGTGCCAGCAGTATGACAGGGGACACAGATACGCAGTATTTT.

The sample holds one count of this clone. The CDR3 nucleotides read TGTGCCAGCAGTTTATTAGGAGGGGCCCGCTACAATGAGCAGTTCTTC. This encodes CASSLLGGARYNEQFF. The rearrangement uses TRBV27 and TRBJ2-1, with D maybe TRBD2 (6 bases). Germline-derived CDR1 and CDR2 are MNHEY and SMNVEV (reference sequence). This CDR3 is built from 16 residues. Trimming left V 1 base short and J 3 bases short, with 13 bases between.

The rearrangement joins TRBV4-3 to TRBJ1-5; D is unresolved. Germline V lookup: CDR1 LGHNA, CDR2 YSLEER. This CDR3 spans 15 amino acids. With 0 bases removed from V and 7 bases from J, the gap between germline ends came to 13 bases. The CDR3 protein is CASSQDGRETQPQHF. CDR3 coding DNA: TGCGCCAGCAGCCAAGATGGGAGGGAAACCCAGCCCCAGCATTTT.

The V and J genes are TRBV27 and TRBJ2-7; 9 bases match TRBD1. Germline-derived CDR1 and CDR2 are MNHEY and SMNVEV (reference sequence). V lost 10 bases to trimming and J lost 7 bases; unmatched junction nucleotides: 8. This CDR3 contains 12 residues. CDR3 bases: TGTGCCACCGGGACAGGGTTGGGAGAGCAGTACTTC. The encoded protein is CATGTGLGEQYF.

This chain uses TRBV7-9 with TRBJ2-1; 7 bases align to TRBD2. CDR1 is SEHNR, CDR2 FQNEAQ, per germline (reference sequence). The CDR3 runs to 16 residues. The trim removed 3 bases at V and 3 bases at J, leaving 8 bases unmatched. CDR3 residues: CASSFGPREDYNEQFF. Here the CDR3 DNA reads TGTGCCAGCAGCTTTGGTCCTCGGGAGGACTACAATGAGCAGTTCTTC.

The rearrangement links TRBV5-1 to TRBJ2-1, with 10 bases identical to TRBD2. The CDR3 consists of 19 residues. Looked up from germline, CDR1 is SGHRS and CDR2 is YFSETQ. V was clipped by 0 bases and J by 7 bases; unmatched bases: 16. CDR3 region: CASSLVFRAGLAGVNEQFF. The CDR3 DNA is TGCGCCAGCAGCTTGGTCTTTCGTGCTGGGCTAGCGGGAGTAAATGAGCAGTTCTTC.

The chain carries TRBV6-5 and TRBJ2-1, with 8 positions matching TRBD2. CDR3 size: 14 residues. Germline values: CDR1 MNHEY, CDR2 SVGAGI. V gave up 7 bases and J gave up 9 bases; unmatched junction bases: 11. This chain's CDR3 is CASNPGLARPEQFF. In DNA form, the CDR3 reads TGTGCCAGCAATCCCGGACTAGCTCGCCCTGAGCAGTTCTTC.

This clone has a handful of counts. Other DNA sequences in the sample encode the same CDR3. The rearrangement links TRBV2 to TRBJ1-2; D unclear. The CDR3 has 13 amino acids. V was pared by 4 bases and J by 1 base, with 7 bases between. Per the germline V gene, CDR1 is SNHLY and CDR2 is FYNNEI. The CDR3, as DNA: TGTGCCAGCAGTGGCCGGATTAACTATGGCTACACCTTC. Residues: CASSGRINYGYTF.

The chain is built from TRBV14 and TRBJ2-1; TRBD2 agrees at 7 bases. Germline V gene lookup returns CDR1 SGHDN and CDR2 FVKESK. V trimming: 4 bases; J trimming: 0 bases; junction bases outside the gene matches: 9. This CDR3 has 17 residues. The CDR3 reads CASSPSAGVSSYNEQFF. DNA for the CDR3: TGTGCCAGCAGCCCGAGTGCGGGGGTTAGCTCCTACAATGAGCAGTTCTTC.

The CDR3 DNA sequence: TGTGCCAGTAGTCCCGGGACGGCTAATGAAAAACTGTTTTTT. Its translation: CASSPGTANEKLFF. The genes are TRBV19 and TRBJ1-4; tentative D call: TRBD1 (5 bases). The CDR3 covers 14 residues. The ends were cut back, 5 bases at V and 3 bases at J, with 10 bases in the middle. The germline CDR1 and CDR2 sequences are LNHDA and SQIVND (reference sequence).

CDR3 DNA sequence: TGCGCCAGCAGTGATTATGGACTAGCGGACTACAATGAGCAGTTCTTC. This encodes CASSDYGLADYNEQFF. The chain links TRBV10-1 to TRBJ2-1; 10 positions agree with TRBD2. V dropped 3 bases and J dropped 3; count of bases not matched to a gene: 5. CDR3 size: 16 residues. Per germline, CDR1 WNHNN and CDR2 SYGVQD (reference sequence).

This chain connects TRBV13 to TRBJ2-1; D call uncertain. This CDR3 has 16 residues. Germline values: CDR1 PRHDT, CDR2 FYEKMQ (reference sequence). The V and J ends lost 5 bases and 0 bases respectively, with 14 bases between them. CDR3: CASSLTPGSSYNEQFF. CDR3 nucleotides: TGTGCCAGCAGCCTAACGCCCGGTAGCTCCTACAATGAGCAGTTCTTC.

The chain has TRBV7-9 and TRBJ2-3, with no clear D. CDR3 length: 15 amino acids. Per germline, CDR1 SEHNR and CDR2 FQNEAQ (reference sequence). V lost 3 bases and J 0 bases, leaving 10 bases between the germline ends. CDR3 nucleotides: TGTGCCAGCAGCTTCCCGACACAAAGCACAGATACGCAGTATTTT. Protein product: CASSFPTQSTDTQYF. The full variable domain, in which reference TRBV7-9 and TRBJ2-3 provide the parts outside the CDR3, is DTGVSQNPRHKITKRGQNVTFRCDPISEHNRLYWYRQTLGQGPEFLTYFQNEAQLEKSRLLSDRFSAERPKGSFSTLEIQRTEQGDSAMYLCASSFPTQSTDTQYFGPGTRLTVL.

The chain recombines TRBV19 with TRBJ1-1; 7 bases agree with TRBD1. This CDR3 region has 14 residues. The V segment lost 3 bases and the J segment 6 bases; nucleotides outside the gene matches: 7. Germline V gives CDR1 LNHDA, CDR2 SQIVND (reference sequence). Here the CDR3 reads CASSIETGLSEAFF. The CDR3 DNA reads TGTGCCAGTAGTATCGAGACAGGGCTCTCTGAAGCTTTCTTT.

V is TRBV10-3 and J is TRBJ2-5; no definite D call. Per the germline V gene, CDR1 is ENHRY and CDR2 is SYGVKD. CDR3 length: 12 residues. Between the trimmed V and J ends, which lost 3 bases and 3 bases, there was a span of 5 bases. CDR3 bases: TGTGCCATCAGTGACCATGAAGAGACCCAGTACTTC. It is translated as CAISDHEETQYF.

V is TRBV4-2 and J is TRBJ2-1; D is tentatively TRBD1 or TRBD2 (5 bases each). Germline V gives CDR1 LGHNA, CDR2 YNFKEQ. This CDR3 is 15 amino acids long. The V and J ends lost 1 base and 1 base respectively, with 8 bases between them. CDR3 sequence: CASSQGEGSYNEQFF. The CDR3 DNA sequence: TGTGCCAGCAGCCAAGGAGAGGGGTCCTACAATGAGCAGTTCTTC.

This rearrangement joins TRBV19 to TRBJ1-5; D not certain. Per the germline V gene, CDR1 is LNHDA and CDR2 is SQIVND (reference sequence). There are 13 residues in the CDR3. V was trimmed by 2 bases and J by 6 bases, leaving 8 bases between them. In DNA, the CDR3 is TGTGCCAGTAGTATACTGCCAAGTCAGCCCCAGCATTTT. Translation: CASSILPSQPQHF.

The CDR3 region has the DNA TGTGCCAGCAGCTTTGGGACAGACTCCGAGCAGTACTTC. Amino acids: CASSFGTDSEQYF. The chain couples TRBV7-9 to TRBJ2-7, with 7 bases that match TRBD1. The germline CDR1 and CDR2 sequences are SEHNR and FQNEAQ (reference sequence). The CDR3 spans 13 residues. J was trimmed by 6 bases and V by 3 bases; bases with no gene match: 5.

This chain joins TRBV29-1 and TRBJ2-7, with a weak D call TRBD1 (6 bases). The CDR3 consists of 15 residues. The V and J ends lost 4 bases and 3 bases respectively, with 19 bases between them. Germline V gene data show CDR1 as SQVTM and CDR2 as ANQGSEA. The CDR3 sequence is CSVVGFGGQNYEQYF. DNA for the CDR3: TGCAGCGTTGTAGGCTTTGGGGGCCAAAACTACGAGCAGTACTTC.

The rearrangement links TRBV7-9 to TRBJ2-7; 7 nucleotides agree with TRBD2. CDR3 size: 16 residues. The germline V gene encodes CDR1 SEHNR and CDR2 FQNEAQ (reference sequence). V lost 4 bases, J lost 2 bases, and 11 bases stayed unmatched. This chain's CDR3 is CASSSLGGNLPYEQYF. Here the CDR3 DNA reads TGTGCCAGCAGCTCCCTGGGGGGGAACTTACCCTACGAGCAGTACTTC.

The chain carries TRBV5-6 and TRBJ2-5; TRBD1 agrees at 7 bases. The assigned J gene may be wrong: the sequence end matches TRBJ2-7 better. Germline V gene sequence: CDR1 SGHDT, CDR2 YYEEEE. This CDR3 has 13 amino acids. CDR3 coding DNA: TGTGCCAGCAGCTTGGATGCAGGGGGCGAGCAGTACTTC. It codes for CASSLDAGGEQYF.

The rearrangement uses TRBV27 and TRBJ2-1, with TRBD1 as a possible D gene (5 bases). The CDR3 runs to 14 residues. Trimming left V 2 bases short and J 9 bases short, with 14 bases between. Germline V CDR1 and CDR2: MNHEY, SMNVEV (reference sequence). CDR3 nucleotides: TGTGCCAGCAGTTTAGAGGTCAGGGCCAGTGAGCAGTTCTTC. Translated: CASSLEVRASEQFF.

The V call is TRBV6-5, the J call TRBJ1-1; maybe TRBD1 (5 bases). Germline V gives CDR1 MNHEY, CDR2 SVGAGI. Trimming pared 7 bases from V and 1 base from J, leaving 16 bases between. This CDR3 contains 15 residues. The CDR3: CASNYWGGGNTEAFF. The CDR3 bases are TGTGCCAGCAACTACTGGGGGGGAGGGAACACTGAAGCTTTCTTT.

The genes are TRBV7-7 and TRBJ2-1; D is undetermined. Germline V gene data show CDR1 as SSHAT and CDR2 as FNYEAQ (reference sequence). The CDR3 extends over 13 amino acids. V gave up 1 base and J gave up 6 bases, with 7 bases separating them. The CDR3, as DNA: TGTGCCAGCAGCTTAGGGAGTGCCAATGAGCAGTTCTTC. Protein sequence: CASSLGSANEQFF.